Presented here are 14 T cell receptor beta chains from one specimen sequenced in a study of cytomegalovirus exposure and HLA in healthy donors. The PCR contained 60 Vbeta and 13 Jbeta primers. The repertoire was sequenced with immunoSEQ multiplex PCR; TCRdb's copy has only in-frame clones and lacks some. Here the sample spans about 110,000 clones, 75% being singletons. The sample was PBMCs. The source of these receptors is a male donor in good health and CMV-seropositive.

The CDR3 region has the DNA TGTGCCAGCAGTCGCACAGGCCTTGATGAAAAACTGTTTTTT. Its protein product is CASSRTGLDEKLFF. This rearrangement joins TRBV6-5 to TRBJ1-4; D is possibly TRBD1 (5 bases). Per germline, CDR1 MNHEY and CDR2 SVGAGI. V was cut by 5 bases and J by 6 bases, with 13 bases left in between. The length of the CDR3 is 14 residues.

This chain links TRBV9 with TRBJ1-6, with TRBD1 matching over 8 bases. Germline lookup yields CDR1 SGDLS and CDR2 YYNGEE. The CDR3 consists of 15 residues. V lost 3 bases, J lost 9 bases, and 8 bases stayed unmatched. CDR3 region: CASSAVTGASSPLHF. The CDR3 DNA sequence: TGTGCCAGCAGCGCAGTGACAGGGGCGAGTTCACCCCTCCACTTT.

The sample holds a few counts of this clone. The rearrangement uses TRBV11-2 and TRBJ1-6; 8 positions match TRBD1. V shed 2 bases and J 10 bases; nucleotides not matched to a gene: 7. From germline, CDR1 is SGHAT and CDR2 FQNNGV. This CDR3 has 15 residues. The CDR3 here is CASSLSGTGESPLHF. The CDR3 DNA reads TGTGCCAGCAGCTTATCCGGGACAGGAGAATCACCCCTCCACTTT.

This chain joins TRBV7-8 and TRBJ2-7, with TRBD1 identical over 12 bases. The CDR3 runs 15 residues. The germline V gene encodes CDR1 SGHVS and CDR2 FQNEAQ. The trim removed 5 bases at V and 6 bases at J, leaving 8 bases unmatched. CDR3 protein: CASSDAGTGGAEQYF. CDR3 bases: TGTGCCAGCAGCGACGCCGGGACAGGGGGCGCCGAGCAGTACTTC.

The chain joins TRBV28 to TRBJ2-4; D is uncertain. There are 15 residues in the CDR3. The V end lost 6 bases, the J end lost 0 bases, and 12 bases lay between the germline ends. Per the germline V gene, CDR1 is MDHEN and CDR2 is SYDVKM. The CDR3 coding sequence is TGTGCCAGCAGGACTCTTCTCCCAGCCAAAAACATTCAGTACTTC. As protein: CASRTLLPAKNIQYF.

The chain combines TRBV4-3 with TRBJ2-1, with a tentative D call TRBD1 (6 bases). V was pared by 0 bases and J by 6 bases, with 15 bases between. CDR1 is LGHNA, CDR2 YSLEER, per germline. The CDR3 has 16 residues. The chain's CDR3 is CASSQDLVTGGNEQFF. CDR3 nucleotides: TGCGCCAGCAGCCAAGATCTTGTGACAGGTGGCAATGAGCAGTTCTTC.

This clone was recorded once. The rearrangement uses TRBV6-5 and TRBJ2-7; 7 bases are shared with TRBD1. Trimming took 5 bases from V and 3 from J; bases not matched to a gene: 1. CDR1 is MNHEY and CDR2 is SVGAGI in the germline V gene. The CDR3 consists of 12 residues. Here the CDR3 DNA reads TGTGCCAGCAGTCGGGACAGCTACGAGCAGTACTTC. Its protein is CASSRDSYEQYF.

The CDR3 is CASSPYHVGQLNEKLFF. As DNA, the CDR3 is TGTGCCAGCAGTCCGTACCACGTTGGGCAGCTGAATGAAAAACTGTTTTTT. This chain joins TRBV28 and TRBJ1-4; D call uncertain. The CDR3 has 17 residues. V was shortened by 5 bases and J by 5 bases, with 21 bases between the two germline ends. Germline lookup yields CDR1 MDHEN and CDR2 SYDVKM.

The rearrangement links TRBV19 to TRBJ2-7, with D uncertain. The germline CDR1 and CDR2 sequences are LNHDA and SQIVND (reference sequence). The CDR3 loop spans 15 amino acids. V lost 8 bases to trimming and J lost 2 bases, with 19 bases between them. CDR3 protein: CASPEPGYSPYEQYF. The CDR3 DNA follows: TGTGCCAGTCCTGAGCCCGGGTATAGTCCCTACGAGCAGTACTTC.

This chain links TRBV11-2 with TRBJ2-7; maybe TRBD2 (6 bases). V lost 3 bases and J lost 1, with 10 bases in between. CDR1 and CDR2 from the germline V gene are SGHAT and FQNNGV. This CDR3 is 14 amino acids long. This CDR3 is CASSFAGTSYEQYF. The CDR3 region has the DNA TGTGCCAGCAGCTTCGCCGGGACTTCCTACGAGCAGTACTTC.

The V and J genes are TRBV18 and TRBJ2-3; TRBD2 agrees at 9 bases. CDR3 length: 16 residues. V lost 1 base, J lost 0 bases, and 2 bases stayed unmatched. Germline values: CDR1 KGHSH, CDR2 LQKENI. CDR3 nucleotides: TGTGCCAGCTCACCACAAGCGGGGGGAAGCACAGATACGCAGTATTTT. This codes for CASSPQAGGSTDTQYF.

The V and J genes are TRBV10-3 and TRBJ2-7; 12 nucleotides match TRBD2. The J segment lost 4 bases and the V segment lost 7 bases, leaving 5 bases of the junction unmatched. The length of the CDR3 is 14 residues. CDR1 and CDR2 from the germline V gene are ENHRY and SYGVKD. The CDR3 bases are TGTGCCATCACCCCGACTAGCGGGAGATACGAGCAGTACTTC. This sequence encodes CAITPTSGRYEQYF.

The chain is built from TRBV15 and TRBJ2-5; D is ambiguous. V lost 0 bases and J 0 bases, leaving 5 bases between the germline ends. This CDR3 is 14 amino acids long. The germline V gene encodes CDR1 LNHNV and CDR2 YYDKDF (reference sequence). The CDR3 sequence: CATSRDRYQETQYF. In nucleotides, the CDR3 is TGTGCCACCAGCAGAGACAGGTACCAAGAGACCCAGTACTTC.

V and J are TRBV14 and TRBJ2-2; 9 bases are a match to TRBD2. Germline V gene lookup returns CDR1 SGHDN and CDR2 FVKESK. CDR3 length: 18 residues. V lost 1 base and J lost 4; bases outside the gene matches: 10. The DNA of the CDR3 is TGTGCCAGCAGCCAAGGACCCTCGGGCGGGAGGGCCACCGGGGAGCTGTTTTTT. It is translated as CASSQGPSGGRATGELFF.